One T cell receptor beta chain is described in this entry. Other nucleotide sequences in the sample specify the same CDR3. TCRdb's table, derived via immunoSEQ multiplex PCR, lists solely in-frame clones and lacks some. The table has about 160,000 clones, roughly 80% seen once. The sample comes from a study of blood T cell repertoires in COVID-19. The sequence was collected from a woman in her thirties or forties with acute COVID-19. Sequenced sample: PBMCs or T cells enriched from blood (not recorded which).

As DNA, the CDR3 is TGCAGCGTTGTCAGGGACACTGAAGCTTTCTTT. This encodes CSVVRDTEAFF. V usage is TRBV29-1 and J usage is TRBJ1-1; TRBD1 is a possible D gene (5 bases). The CDR3 contains 11 residues. Trimming shortened V by 4 bases and J by 3 bases, and 6 bases separated the two germline ends. Per germline, CDR1 SQVTM and CDR2 ANQGSEA.